Listed here are 18 T cell receptor beta chains from one sample, sequenced in a study of control samples from healthy donors and cancer patients. Assay: immunoSEQ multiplex PCR; the TCRdb copy retains only in-frame clones and omits some. The data show about 150,000 clones, with around 94% seen just once and 12% to 15% held by the top ten. The specimen was PBMCs. The receptor source for this set is a man aged 55 to 70 with colorectal cancer.

The table lists this clone with a few counts. This rearrangement joins TRBV28 to TRBJ2-5; possible D gene TRBD2, 6 bases. Trimming removed 6 bases from V and 5 bases from J, with 13 bases in between. The CDR3 is made up of 13 amino acids. Germline V gene data show CDR1 as MDHEN and CDR2 as SYDVKM. CDR3 region: CASSPGGVETQYF. The CDR3 nucleotides are TGTGCCAGCAGCCCCGGGGGAGTGGAGACCCAGTACTTC. The full variable domain, with the rest looked up from reference TRBV28 and TRBJ2-5, is DVKVTQSSRYLVKRTGEKVFLECVQDMDHENMFWYRQDPGLGLRLIYFSYDVKMKEKGDIPEGYSVSREKKERFSLILESASTNQTSMYLCASSPGGVETQYFGPGTRLLVL.

The rearrangement links TRBV5-6 to TRBJ2-7, with D possibly called TRBD1 or TRBD2 (5 bases each). Trimming shortened V by 5 bases and J by 6 bases, and 15 bases separated the two germline ends. CDR3 length equals 13 residues. Germline values: CDR1 SGHDT, CDR2 YYEEEE. The CDR3 DNA follows: TGTGCCAGCAGGGGGACGGTTAGCGCCGAGCAGTACTTC. Amino acids: CASRGTVSAEQYF. The full variable domain, with the rest looked up from reference TRBV5-6 and TRBJ2-7, is DAGVTQSPTHLIKTRGQQVTLRCSPKSGHDTVSWYQQALGQGPQFIFQYYEEEERQRGNFPDRFSGHQFPNYSSELNVNALLLGDSALYLCASRGTVSAEQYFGPGTRLTVT.

The J gene is TRBJ2-3, the V gene TRBV4-2; D might be TRBD1 (6 bases). The CDR3 loop spans 17 amino acids. Trimming cost V 0 bases and J 0 bases, with 13 bases left between them. Germline loops: CDR1 LGHNA, CDR2 YNFKEQ. This CDR3 reads CASSQDGGSRSTDTQYF. For the CDR3, the DNA is TGTGCCAGCAGCCAAGATGGGGGCAGTCGGAGCACAGATACGCAGTATTTT.

The gene calls are TRBV4-1 and TRBJ1-3, with D unclear. CDR1 MGHRA and CDR2 YSYEKL come from the germline V gene. V was pared by 0 bases and J by 1 base, with 16 bases between. The CDR3 extends over 18 amino acids. CDR3 residues: CASSQESIKRPSGNTIYF. CDR3 nucleotide sequence: TGCGCCAGCAGCCAAGAATCAATTAAGAGACCTTCTGGAAACACCATATATTTT.

The rearrangement uses TRBV27 and TRBJ1-1; the D is unclear. Germline V CDR1 and CDR2: MNHEY, SMNVEV (reference sequence). The CDR3 has 15 residues. The germline V and J ends were trimmed by 3 bases and 1 base, with 12 bases remaining between them. The CDR3 loop reads CASSFLGQKNTEAFF. The CDR3 nucleotides read TGTGCCAGCAGTTTTTTGGGTCAGAAGAACACTGAAGCTTTCTTT.

The V call is TRBV24-1, the J call TRBJ1-2; 7 positions agree with TRBD1. Per the germline V gene, CDR1 is KGHDR and CDR2 is SFDVKD. Losses at the gene ends were 5 bases for V and 4 bases for J; bases not matched to a gene: 6. The CDR3 totals 14 residues. CDR3 in DNA: TGTGCCACCAGTGGTCAGGGGGAAATCTATGGCTACACCTTC. Translating gives CATSGQGEIYGYTF.

This chain links TRBV9 with TRBJ1-5; D gene unclear. Looked up from germline, CDR1 is SGDLS and CDR2 is YYNGEE. The CDR3 is made up of 15 amino acids. V was clipped by 0 bases and J by 7 bases, with 14 bases between them. CDR3 bases: TGTGCCAGCAGCGTAGGGGCCGGGGTCGGGCAGCCCCAGCATTTT. Amino acid sequence: CASSVGAGVGQPQHF. Complete variable domain (other parts from reference TRBV9 and TRBJ1-5): DSGVTQTPKHLITATGQRVTLRCSPRSGDLSVYWYQQSLDQGLQFLIQYYNGEERAKGNILERFSAQQFPDLHSELNLSSLELGDSALYFCASSVGAGVGQPQHFGDGTRLSIL.

The chain joins TRBV6-5 to TRBJ1-1; possible D gene TRBD1, 6 bases. Germline CDR1 and CDR2: MNHEY and SVGAGI. This CDR3 region has 14 residues. V dropped 6 bases and J dropped 0 bases, with 11 bases sitting between them. In nucleotides, the CDR3 is TGTGCCAGCAGCCGAGGGGGAATGAACACTGAAGCTTTCTTT. Translation: CASSRGGMNTEAFF.

This clone has just one count. The chain links TRBV7-2 to TRBJ1-4, with 7 bases fitting TRBD1. Germline-derived CDR1 and CDR2 are SGHTA and FQGNSA. CDR3 length: 15 residues. The V gene end was trimmed by 6 bases and the J gene end by 5 bases; junction bases not matched to a gene: 9. The CDR3 nucleotides are TGTGCCAGCAGTGAGCGACAGGGACAGAATGAAAAACTGTTTTTT. It encodes CASSERQGQNEKLFF.

The chain has TRBV10-3 and TRBJ2-7; D unresolved. The CDR3 spans 15 residues. Per the germline V gene, CDR1 is ENHRY and CDR2 is SYGVKD. V lost 4 bases and J lost 0, with 13 bases in between. The CDR3 region is CAISALAASSYEQYF. CDR3 sequence (DNA): TGTGCCATCAGTGCACTGGCCGCTAGCTCCTACGAGCAGTACTTC.

This sequence joins TRBV11-2 and TRBJ2-1; D is unclear. The germline V and J ends were trimmed by 3 bases and 6 bases, with 3 bases remaining between them. Germline V gives CDR1 SGHAT, CDR2 FQNNGV. The CDR3 is made up of 11 amino acids. The DNA for the CDR3 is TGTGCCAGCAGCTTTGTCAATGAGCAGTTCTTC. Amino acids: CASSFVNEQFF.

This rearrangement joins TRBV19 to TRBJ2-5; D is possibly TRBD1 (5 bases). Trimming stripped 4 bases from V and 0 bases from J, with 6 bases between. This CDR3 comprises 13 residues. Germline V CDR1 and CDR2: LNHDA, SQIVND (reference sequence). The CDR3 region is CASSTTDQETQYF. The CDR3 region has the DNA TGTGCCAGTAGTACGACAGACCAAGAGACCCAGTACTTC.

The chain employs TRBV6-5 and TRBJ1-5; a weak D match, TRBD1 (5 bases). CDR3 length: 15 amino acids. CDR1 MNHEY and CDR2 SVGAGI come from the germline V gene. Trimming left V 7 bases short and J 5 bases short, with 18 bases between. CDR3 sequence (DNA): TGTGCCAGCACCCCAACCCGGGACGCTTATCAGCCCCAGCATTTT. Its translation: CASTPTRDAYQPQHF.

The chain recombines TRBV7-9 with TRBJ2-5; TRBD2 is a possible D gene (6 bases). The germline V gene has CDR1 SEHNR and CDR2 FQNEAQ (reference sequence). With 6 bases removed from V and 5 bases from J, the gap between germline ends came to 16 bases. The CDR3 is 14 residues long. In DNA form, the CDR3 reads TGTGCCAGCAGTTTCACCGGGGGTGTGGAGACCCAGTACTTC. It yields the protein CASSFTGGVETQYF.

CDR3 DNA: TGTGCCAGCAGCTTCCTGGACGATGGGTCACCCCTCCACTTT. Protein: CASSFLDDGSPLHF. V is TRBV7-2 and J is TRBJ1-6; D gene ambiguous. The CDR3 is made up of 14 amino acids. V dropped 3 bases and J dropped 10 bases, with 13 bases sitting between them. Germline CDR1 SGHTA, CDR2 FQGNSA. The variable domain in full, completed from reference TRBV7-2 and TRBJ1-6, reads GAGVSQSPSNKVTEKGKDVELRCDPISGHTALYWYRQSLGQGLEFLIYFQGNSAPDKSGLPSDRFSAERTGGSVSTLTIQRTQQEDSAVYLCASSFLDDGSPLHFGNGTRLTVT.

The chain joins TRBV12-3 or TRBV12-4 to TRBJ2-5; D unresolved. The CDR3 is 11 residues long. Trimming pared 6 bases from V and 3 bases from J, leaving 5 bases between. The CDR3 bases are TGTGCCAGCAGGTACGAAGAGACCCAGTACTTC. Its translation is CASRYEETQYF.

The J gene is TRBJ2-5, the V gene TRBV4-1, with 8 bases matching TRBD1. CDR1 is MGHRA, CDR2 YSYEKL, per germline. After removal of 4 bases from V and 4 bases from J, the junction contained 5 bases not matched to a gene. The CDR3 consists of 14 residues. CDR3 in amino acids: CASSPPDRVETQYF. CDR3 coding DNA: TGCGCCAGCAGCCCCCCGGACAGGGTAGAGACCCAGTACTTC.

This sequence joins TRBV3-1 (or the pseudogene TRBV3-2) and TRBJ1-1; D uncertain. Deletions cut 0 bases from V and 5 bases from J, with 1 base between. This CDR3 region has 11 residues. Germline lookup yields CDR1 LGHDT and CDR2 YNNKEL (reference sequence). The CDR3 loop is CASSQETEAFF. For the CDR3, the DNA is TGTGCCAGCAGCCAAGAAACTGAAGCTTTCTTT.